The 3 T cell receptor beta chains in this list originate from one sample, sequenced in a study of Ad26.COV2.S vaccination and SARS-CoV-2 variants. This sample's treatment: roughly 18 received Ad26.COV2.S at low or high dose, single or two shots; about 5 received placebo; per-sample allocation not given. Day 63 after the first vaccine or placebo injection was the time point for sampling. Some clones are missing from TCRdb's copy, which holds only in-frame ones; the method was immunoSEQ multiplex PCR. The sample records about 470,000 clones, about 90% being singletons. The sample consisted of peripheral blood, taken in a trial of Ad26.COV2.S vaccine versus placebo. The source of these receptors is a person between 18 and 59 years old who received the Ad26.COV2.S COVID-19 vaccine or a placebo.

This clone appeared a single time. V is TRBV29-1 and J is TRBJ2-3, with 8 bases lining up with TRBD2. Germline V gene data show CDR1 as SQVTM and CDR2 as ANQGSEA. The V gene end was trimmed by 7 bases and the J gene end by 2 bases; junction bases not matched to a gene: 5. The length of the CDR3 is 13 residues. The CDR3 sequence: CSGTSGPTDTQYF. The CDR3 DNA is TGCAGCGGTACTAGCGGACCCACAGATACGCAGTATTTT.

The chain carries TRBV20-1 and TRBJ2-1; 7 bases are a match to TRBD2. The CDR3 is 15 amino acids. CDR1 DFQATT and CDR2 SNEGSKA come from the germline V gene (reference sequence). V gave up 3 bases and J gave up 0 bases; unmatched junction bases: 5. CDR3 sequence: CSASLAGVSYNEQFF. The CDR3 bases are TGCAGTGCTAGTTTGGCGGGAGTCTCCTACAATGAGCAGTTCTTC.

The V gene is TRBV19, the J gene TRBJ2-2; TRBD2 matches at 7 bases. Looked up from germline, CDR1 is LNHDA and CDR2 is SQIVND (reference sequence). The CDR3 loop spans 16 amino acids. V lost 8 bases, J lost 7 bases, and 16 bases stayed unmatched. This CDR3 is CASAPRGRAWGGELFF. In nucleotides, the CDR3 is TGTGCCAGTGCCCCTCGGGGGAGGGCCTGGGGCGGGGAGCTGTTTTTT.